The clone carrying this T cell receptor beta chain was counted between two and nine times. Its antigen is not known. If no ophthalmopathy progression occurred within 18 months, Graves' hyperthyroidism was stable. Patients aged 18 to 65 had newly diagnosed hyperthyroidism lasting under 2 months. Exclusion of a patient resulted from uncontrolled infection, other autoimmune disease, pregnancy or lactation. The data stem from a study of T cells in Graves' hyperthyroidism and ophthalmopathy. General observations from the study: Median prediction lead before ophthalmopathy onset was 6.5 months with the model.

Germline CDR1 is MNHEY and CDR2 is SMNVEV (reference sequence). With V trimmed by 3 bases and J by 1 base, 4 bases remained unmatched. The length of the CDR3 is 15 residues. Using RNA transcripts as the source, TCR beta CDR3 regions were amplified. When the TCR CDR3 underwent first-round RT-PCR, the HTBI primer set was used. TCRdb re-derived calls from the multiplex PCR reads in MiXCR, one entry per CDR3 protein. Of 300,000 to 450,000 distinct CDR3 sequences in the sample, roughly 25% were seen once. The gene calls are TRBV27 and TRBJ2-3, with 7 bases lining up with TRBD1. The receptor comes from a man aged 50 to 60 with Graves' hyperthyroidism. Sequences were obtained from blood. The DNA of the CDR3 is TGTGCCAGCAGTTTTTGGGACAGAGGCACAGATACGCAGTATTTT. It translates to CASSFWDRGTDTQYF.